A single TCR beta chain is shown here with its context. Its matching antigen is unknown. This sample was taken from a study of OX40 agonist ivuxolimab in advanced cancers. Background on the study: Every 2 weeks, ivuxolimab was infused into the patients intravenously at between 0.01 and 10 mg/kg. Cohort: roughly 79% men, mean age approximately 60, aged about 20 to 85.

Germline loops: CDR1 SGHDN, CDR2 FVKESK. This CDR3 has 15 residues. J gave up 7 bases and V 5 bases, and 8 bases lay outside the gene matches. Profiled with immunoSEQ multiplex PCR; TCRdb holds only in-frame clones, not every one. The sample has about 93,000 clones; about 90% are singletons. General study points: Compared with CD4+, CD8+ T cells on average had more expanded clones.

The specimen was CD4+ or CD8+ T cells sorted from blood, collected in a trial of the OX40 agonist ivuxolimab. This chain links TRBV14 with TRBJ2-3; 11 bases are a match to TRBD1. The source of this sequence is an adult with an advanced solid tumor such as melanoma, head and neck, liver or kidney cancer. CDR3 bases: TGTGCCAGCAGCTCCCGGGACAGGGGGGTCAATACGCAGTATTTT. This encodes CASSSRDRGVNTQYF.